The rows below give T cell receptor beta chains drawn from one sample of a study of cytomegalovirus exposure and HLA in healthy donors. Sequencing was performed with immunoSEQ multiplex PCR; in TCRdb, only in-frame clones are kept and a portion is missing. The table records about 160,000 clones, around nine tenths of them present only once. The sample comprised PBMCs. These receptors were collected from a woman between 18 and 30 years old in good health and CMV-seronegative. The CDR3 runs from the conserved cysteine through the conserved F or W. Fields, in order: D gene, clone size, J gene, V gene, CDR3 DNA, CDR3 protein. The D gene is left open where the match is weak. Only some rows state a clone size, as once, few, many or a class for expanded clones.

TRBD1,once,TRBJ2-2,TRBV15,TGTGCCACCAGCTATGACAGGGGGCAGAGCGGGGAGCTGTTTTTT,CATSYDRGQSGELFF
TRBD1,NA,TRBJ1-3,TRBV5-1,TGCGCCAGCAGCGGACAGGGACCAGACTCTGGAAACACCATATATTTT,CASSGQGPDSGNTIYF
TRBD1,NA,TRBJ1-1,TRBV2,TGTGCCAGCAGAGACAGGGTTCAGAACACTGAAGCTTTCTTT,CASRDRVQNTEAFF
TRBD1,NA,TRBJ2-7,TRBV19,TGTGCCAGTAGTGCGGACAGGGGCACCTACGAGCAGTACTTC,CASSADRGTYEQYF
TRBD1,NA,TRBJ1-4,TRBV4-1,TGCGCCAGCAGCCAACCGGGACAGGGGCAGGGAAAACTGTTTTTT,CASSQPGQGQGKLFF
NA,NA,TRBJ1-6,TRBV30,TGTGCCTGGAGTGGACAGAGCTCCTATAATTCACCCCTCCACTTT,CAWSGQSSYNSPLHF
TRBD2,NA,TRBJ2-7,TRBV27,TGTGCCAGCAGTTTAATCGGACTAGCAGACTACGAGCAGTACTTC,CASSLIGLADYEQYF
NA,NA,TRBJ1-1,TRBV9,TGTGCCAGCAGCGTAAGAGGGAACACTGAAGCTTTCTTT,CASSVRGNTEAFF
TRBD2,NA,TRBJ2-1,TRBV4-1,TGCGCCAGCAGCCAAGATGCTAGCGGGAGTCCCTCTTACAATGAGCAGTTCTTC,CASSQDASGSPSYNEQFF
NA,once,TRBJ2-7,TRBV7-8,TGTGCCAGCAGCCCGGGGGGCGCGTCCGGCGAGCAGTACTTC,CASSPGGASGEQYF
TRBD1,NA,TRBJ1-2,TRBV2,TGTGCCAGCAGCCTTGACAGGGGGCGGTATGGCTACACCTTC,CASSLDRGRYGYTF
NA,NA,TRBJ2-3,TRBV11-3,TGTGCCAGCAGCTTAGGGAGAGGGGGTACAGATACGCAGTATTTT,CASSLGRGGTDTQYF
TRBD1,NA,TRBJ1-2,TRBV30,TGTGCCTGGAGGAGACAGGGGGCGCGGGGCTACACCTTC,CAWRRQGARGYTF
NA,NA,TRBJ2-1,TRBV19,TGTGCCAGTAGTATACAGGGGCGCTCCTACAATGAGCAGTTCTTC,CASSIQGRSYNEQFF
TRBD1,NA,TRBJ1-5,TRBV28,TGTGCCAGCAGTTTAATGGGACAGGGGAATCAGCCCCAGCATTTT,CASSLMGQGNQPQHF
TRBD1,NA,TRBJ2-1,TRBV5-1,TGCGCCAGCAGCCCAGGGGGTCCGAGCTCCTACAATGAGCAGTTCTTC,CASSPGGPSSYNEQFF
NA,NA,TRBJ1-3,TRBV6-6,TGTGCCATCTCAGGAGGTTCTGGAAACACCATATATTTT,CAISGGSGNTIYF
NA,once,TRBJ2-3,TRBV5-1,TGCGCCAGCAGCTGGGACTTACGCACAGATACGCAGTATTTT,CASSWDLRTDTQYF
NA,NA,TRBJ2-3,TRBV21-1,TGTGCCAGCAGCAAAGGGACTAGCGGGGGGTCGGGGCGGGCAGATACGCAGTATTTT,CASSKGTSGGSGRADTQYF
NA,NA,TRBJ1-6,TRBV30,TGTGCCTGGAGAGGGGCCCGCAGCTCCCTCCACTTT,CAWRGARSSLHF
NA,NA,TRBJ2-7,TRBV15,TGTGCCACCAGCAGAGACAGGGACTCCTACGAGCAGTACTTC,CATSRDRDSYEQYF
TRBD2,NA,TRBJ2-7,TRBV27,TGTGCCAGCAGTCCCTTAGCGGGAGGGCCAAGTCCCTACGAGCAGTACTTC,CASSPLAGGPSPYEQYF
NA,NA,TRBJ1-1,TRBV19,TGTGCCAGTACCAGGCCCAACACTGAAGCTTTCTTT,CASTRPNTEAFF
TRBD2,NA,TRBJ2-1,TRBV10-1,TGCGCCAGCAGTGAACTAGCGGATTCCTACAATGAGCAGTTCTTC,CASSELADSYNEQFF
NA,NA,TRBJ1-5,TRBV5-5,TGTGCCAGCAGCTTAGGGGTTGTAGATCAGCCCCAGCATTTT,CASSLGVVDQPQHF
TRBD1,NA,TRBJ1-1,TRBV4-1,TGCGCCAGCAGCGCGAGACAGGGGGATATGACTGAAGCTTTCTTT,CASSARQGDMTEAFF
NA,NA,TRBJ2-3,TRBV19,TGTGCCAGTGGGGTCGGGAGTAGCACAGATACGCAGTATTTT,CASGVGSSTDTQYF
NA,NA,TRBJ1-6,TRBV11-2,TGTGCCAGCAGCACAACAGGGACCAATTCACCCCTCCACTTT,CASSTTGTNSPLHF
NA,NA,TRBJ2-3,TRBV7-6,TGTGCCAGCAGCTTAGGGGTCTTTGCGGGCAACACAGATACGCAGTATTTT,CASSLGVFAGNTDTQYF
NA,NA,TRBJ2-2,TRBV21-1,TGTGCCAGCAGCAAAGAAAGACAAACCGGGGAGCTGTTTTTT,CASSKERQTGELFF
TRBD2,once,TRBJ2-1,TRBV7-3,TGTGCCAGCAGTCCTAGCGGGGGCCCCTCCTACAATGAGCAGTTCTTC,CASSPSGGPSYNEQFF
NA,NA,TRBJ2-3,TRBV29-1,TGCAGCGTTGAGGGCGGGGGACACACAGATACGCAGTATTTT,CSVEGGGHTDTQYF
TRBD2,NA,TRBJ2-7,TRBV30,TGTGCCTGGAGTGCGACTAGCGCCAACGAGCAGTACTTC,CAWSATSANEQYF
NA,NA,TRBJ2-3,TRBV5-1,TGCGCCAGCAGAATGGGGCAAGGCACAGATACGCAGTATTTT,CASRMGQGTDTQYF
NA,NA,TRBJ1-1,TRBV9,TGTGCCAGCAGCGTAGCTCCGGACCTACCCCCGGCGGGCACTGAAGCTTTCTTT,CASSVAPDLPPAGTEAFF
TRBD2,NA,TRBJ2-7,TRBV27,TGTGCCAGCAGCCTTAGCGGGAGACCCGACGAGCAGTACTTC,CASSLSGRPDEQYF
TRBD2,NA,TRBJ2-5,TRBV2,TGTGCCAGCAGTGAACTAGCGGGAGGGCCAGATGAGACCCAGTACTTC,CASSELAGGPDETQYF
TRBD1,NA,TRBJ1-1,TRBV25-1,TGTGCCAGCGTGGACAGGGCGAACACTGAAGCTTTCTTT,CASVDRANTEAFF
TRBD1,NA,TRBJ2-5,TRBV5-4,TGTGCCAGCAGCCCCATTTTAGGGGGCTTGGAGTACTTC,CASSPILGGLEYF
NA,NA,TRBJ1-2,TRBV28,TGTGCCAGCGATAATGGGGAGGAAGGCTACACCTTC,CASDNGEEGYTF